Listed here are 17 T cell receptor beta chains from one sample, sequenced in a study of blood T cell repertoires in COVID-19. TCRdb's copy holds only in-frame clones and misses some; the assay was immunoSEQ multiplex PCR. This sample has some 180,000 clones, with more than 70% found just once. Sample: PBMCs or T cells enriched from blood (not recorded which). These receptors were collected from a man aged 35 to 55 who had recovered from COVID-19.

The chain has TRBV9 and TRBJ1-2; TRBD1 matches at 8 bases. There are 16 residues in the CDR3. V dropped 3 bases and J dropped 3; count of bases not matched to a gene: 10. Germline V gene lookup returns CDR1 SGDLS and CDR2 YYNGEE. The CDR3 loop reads CASSDSRTGRHYGYTF. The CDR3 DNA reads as TGTGCCAGCAGCGACTCCCGGACAGGGAGGCACTATGGCTACACCTTC.

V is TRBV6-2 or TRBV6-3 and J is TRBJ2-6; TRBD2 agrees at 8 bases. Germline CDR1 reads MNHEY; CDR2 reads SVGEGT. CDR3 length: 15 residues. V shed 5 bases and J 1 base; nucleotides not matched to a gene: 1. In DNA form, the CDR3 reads TGTGCCAGCAGTATAGCGGGGTCTGGGGCCAACGTCCTGACTTTC. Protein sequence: CASSIAGSGANVLTF.

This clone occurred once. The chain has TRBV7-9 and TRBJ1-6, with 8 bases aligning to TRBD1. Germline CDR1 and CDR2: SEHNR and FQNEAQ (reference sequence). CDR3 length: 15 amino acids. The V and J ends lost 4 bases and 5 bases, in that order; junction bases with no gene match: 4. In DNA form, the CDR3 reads TGTGCCAGCAGCTCCTACAGGGGGGATAATTCACCCCTCCACTTT. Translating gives CASSSYRGDNSPLHF.

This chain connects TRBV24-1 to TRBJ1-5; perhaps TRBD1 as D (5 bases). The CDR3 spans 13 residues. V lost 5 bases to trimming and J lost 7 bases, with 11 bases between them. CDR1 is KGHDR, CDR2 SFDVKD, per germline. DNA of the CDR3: TGTGCCACCAGTGCAGGGCAAGGCCAGCCCCAGCATTTT. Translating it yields CATSAGQGQPQHF.

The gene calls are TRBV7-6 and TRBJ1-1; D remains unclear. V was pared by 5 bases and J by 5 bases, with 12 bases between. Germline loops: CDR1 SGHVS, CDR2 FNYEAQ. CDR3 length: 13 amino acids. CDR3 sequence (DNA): TGTGCCAGCAGCGATTCCGGGAGAACTGAAGCTTTCTTT. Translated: CASSDSGRTEAFF.

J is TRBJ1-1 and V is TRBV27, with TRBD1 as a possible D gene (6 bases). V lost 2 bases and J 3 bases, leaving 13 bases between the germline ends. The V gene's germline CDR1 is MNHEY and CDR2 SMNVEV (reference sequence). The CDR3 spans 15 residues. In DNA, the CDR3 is TGTGCCAGCAGTTTAAAACAGGGTAGGGACACTGAAGCTTTCTTT. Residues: CASSLKQGRDTEAFF.

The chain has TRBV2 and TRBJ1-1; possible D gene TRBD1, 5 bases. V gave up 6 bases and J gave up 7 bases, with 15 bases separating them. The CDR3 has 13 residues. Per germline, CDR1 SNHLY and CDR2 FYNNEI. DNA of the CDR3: TGTGCCAGCAGGGCGGACATGAGTATTGAAGCTTTCTTT. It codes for CASRADMSIEAFF.

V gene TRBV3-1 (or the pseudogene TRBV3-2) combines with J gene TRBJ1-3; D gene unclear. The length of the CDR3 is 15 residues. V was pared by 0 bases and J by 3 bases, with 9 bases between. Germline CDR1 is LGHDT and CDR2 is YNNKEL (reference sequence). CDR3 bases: TGTGCCAGCAGCCAAGAGTCCGGGAATGGAAACACCATATATTTT. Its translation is CASSQESGNGNTIYF.

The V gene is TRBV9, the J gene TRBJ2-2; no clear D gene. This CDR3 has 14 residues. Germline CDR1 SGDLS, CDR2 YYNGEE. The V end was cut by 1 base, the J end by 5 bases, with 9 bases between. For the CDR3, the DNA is TGTGCCAGCAGCGTATTAGGAGAGACCGGGGAGCTGTTTTTT. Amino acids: CASSVLGETGELFF.

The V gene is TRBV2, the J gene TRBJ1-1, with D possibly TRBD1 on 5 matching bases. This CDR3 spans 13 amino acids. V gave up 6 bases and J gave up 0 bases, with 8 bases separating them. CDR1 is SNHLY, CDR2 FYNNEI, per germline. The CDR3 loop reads CASRGVVNTEAFF. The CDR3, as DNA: TGTGCCAGCAGAGGGGTAGTGAACACTGAAGCTTTCTTT.

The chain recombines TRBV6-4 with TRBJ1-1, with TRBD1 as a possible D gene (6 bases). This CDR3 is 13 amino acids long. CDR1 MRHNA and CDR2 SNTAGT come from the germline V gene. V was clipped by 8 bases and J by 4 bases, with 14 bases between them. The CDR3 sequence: CASPRGAATEAFF. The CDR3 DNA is TGTGCCAGCCCCCGGGGGGCAGCCACTGAAGCTTTCTTT.

The CDR3 DNA reads TGTGCCAGCTGCCTCAGCGGGGGTACTAATGAAAAACTGTTTTTT. Translation: CASCLSGGTNEKLFF. V gene TRBV27 combines with J gene TRBJ1-4, with a possible D match to TRBD1 (5 bases). Trimming removed 8 bases at V and 2 bases at J, with 15 bases between. The CDR3 totals 15 residues. The V gene's germline CDR1 is MNHEY and CDR2 SMNVEV (reference sequence).

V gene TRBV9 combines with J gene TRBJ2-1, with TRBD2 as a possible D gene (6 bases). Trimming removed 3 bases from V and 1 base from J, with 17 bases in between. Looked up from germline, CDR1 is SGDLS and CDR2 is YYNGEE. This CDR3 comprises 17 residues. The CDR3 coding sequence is TGTGCCAGCAGCGCCTCCTTAGCGGCAGGGTCCTACAATGAGCAGTTCTTC. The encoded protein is CASSASLAAGSYNEQFF.

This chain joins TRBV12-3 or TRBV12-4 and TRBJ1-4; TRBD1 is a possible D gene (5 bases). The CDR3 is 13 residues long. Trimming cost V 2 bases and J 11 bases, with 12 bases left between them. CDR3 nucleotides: TGTGCCAGCAGTTTACCAGGGATCGGCAAACTGTTTTTT. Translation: CASSLPGIGKLFF.

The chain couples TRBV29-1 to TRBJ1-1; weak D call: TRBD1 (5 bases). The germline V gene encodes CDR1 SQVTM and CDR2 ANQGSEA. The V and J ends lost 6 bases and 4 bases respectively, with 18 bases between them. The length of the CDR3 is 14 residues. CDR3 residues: CSVSPAGGGTEAFF. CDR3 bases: TGCAGCGTATCCCCGGCGGGGGGAGGCACTGAAGCTTTCTTT.

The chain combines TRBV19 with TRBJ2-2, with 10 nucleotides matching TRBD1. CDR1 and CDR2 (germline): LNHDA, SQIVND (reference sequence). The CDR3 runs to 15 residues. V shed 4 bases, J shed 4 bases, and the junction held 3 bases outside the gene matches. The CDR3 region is CASSSRTGGTGELFF. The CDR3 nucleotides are TGTGCCAGTAGTAGCAGGACAGGGGGCACCGGGGAGCTGTTTTTT. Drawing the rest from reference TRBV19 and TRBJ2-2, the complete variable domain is DGGITQSPKYLFRKEGQNVTLSCEQNLNHDAMYWYRQDPGQGLRLIYYSQIVNDFQKGDIAEGYSVSREKKESFPLTVTSAQKNPTAFYLCASSSRTGGTGELFFGEGSRLTVL.

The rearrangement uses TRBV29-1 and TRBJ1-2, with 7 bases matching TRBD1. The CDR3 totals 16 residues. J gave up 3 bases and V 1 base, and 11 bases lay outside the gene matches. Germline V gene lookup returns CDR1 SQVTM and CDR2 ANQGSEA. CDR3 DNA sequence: TGCAGCGTTGAAGTTTCGATAGGTGACAGGGACTATGGCTACACCTTC. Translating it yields CSVEVSIGDRDYGYTF.